This T cell receptor (beta chain) is drawn from a study of CD8 T cells in Susac syndrome (dated by TCRdb to between 2019 and 2020). With respect to the entire study: Repertoire sequencing was used to test whether CD8+ T cell activation and differentiation in Susac syndrome was antigen driven. The clonality of the CD8+ T cell repertoire was compared across over 9 healthy donors, 14 Susac syndrome patients and under 17 multiple sclerosis patients.

RNA was extracted using the RNeasy kit, and roughly 0.5 to 1 microgram was reverse transcribed with random hexamers. The immunoSEQ multiplex PCR assay, covering 54 Vbeta and 13 Jbeta segments, was used to amplify TCR beta CDR3 regions. Bias from PCR amplification was corrected by using a synthetic template baseline for primer optimization and for computational correction. The original methods were these. Only productive sequences were kept, with reads annotated to V, D and J genes according to IMGT and analyzed in immunoSEQ Analyzer. To calculate clonality, Shannon entropy was normalized by log2 of the number of productive unique sequences and then subtracted from one. For each patient and control, public and private clones were evaluated among the 100 most prevalent clones. Clones were defined as Susac-specific when absent from the healthy and MS cohorts, from roughly 1,100 published viral clones and from other ImmuneACCESS disease sequences. Clones were called with MiXCR by TCRdb after fastp trimmed the public reads at Q25, and only in-frame beta chains were retained. Duplicate CDR3 protein sequences are folded into a single record with the most common DNA and genes. TCRdb assigned the V and J calls; the authors' analysis was not used. In this sample the table shows 200,000 to 250,000 distinct CDR3 sequences, approximately 90% of which occur a single time. The ten largest clones represent about 0.15% of the sample.

About this clonotype itself: This clone's antigen is unknown. There are no base qualities to consult, and no much larger clone falls within one base.

Peripheral blood CD8+ and CD4+ T cells from healthy donors, Susac syndrome patients and multiple sclerosis patients were profiled using high-throughput TCR beta sequencing. Treatment-naive patients with stable or active relapsing-remitting disease fulfilling revised McDonald criteria were used as multiple sclerosis controls. CD8+ TEMRA cells were enriched by FACS, while bulk CD8+ and CD4+ T cells were purified by magnetic negative isolation. Blood was drawn into EDTA tubes, processed within 24 hours, and PBMCs were isolated by density gradient centrifugation. PBMCs destined for TCR sequencing were cryopreserved in liquid nitrogen and later thawed in a 37 °C water bath. Purity of sorted or isolated CD4+, CD8+ and CD8+ TEMRA cells was at least 90%. General conclusions and limits of the study: The study acknowledged that relatively few individuals were included in the TCR sequencing and HLA analysis.

V and J are truncated by 4 bases and 4 bases respectively, leaving an intervening sequence of 13 bases. According to the germline V gene, CDR1 reads SGHDN and CDR2 reads FVKESK. From cysteine to phenylalanine, the CDR3 is 14 amino acids long. Here the CDR3 DNA is all that survives: 42 bases in frame from base 1. The sequencing input was CD8+ T cells from PBMCs. The chain links TRBV14 with TRBJ2-5; the D gene is unclear. This TCR was sampled from a human donor with multiple sclerosis. The CDR3 here reads CASSRPGQPETQYF. At the DNA level, the sequence is TGTGCCAGCAGCCGTCCTGGGCAGCCAGAGACCCAGTACTTC.